A single sample is the source of the 12 T cell receptor beta chains below, sequenced in a study of healthy donors' naive CD4 and CD8 T cells (dated by TCRdb to about 2015). The reads were generated on a 454 GS FLX Titanium. A previously published linear amplification protocol was used to build TCR libraries from roughly 500 ng of total RNA. TCRdb reprocessing: public reads trimmed at Q25 with fastp, clones called with MiXCR, in-frame beta chains kept. Each entry is one CDR3 protein sequence, shown with its most common DNA and genes. The sample includes approximately 180,000 distinct CDR3 sequences, with nearly 75% observed a single time. The ten largest clones add up to roughly 2.3% of the sample. The sample comprised naive CD4+ and CD8+ T cells sorted from blood, pooled from several donors. The cell subset or site label of this sample denotes: FACS-sorted naive CD4+ (CD45RO-CD45RA+) and naive CD8+ (CD45RA+CD27bright) T cells. Receptors were obtained from a pool of human donors in good health; the sample pools cells from several healthy donors.

The rearrangement links TRBV29-1 to TRBJ1-2; TRBD1 is a possible D gene (5 bases). Trimming shortened V by 8 bases and J by 8 bases, and 15 bases separated the two germline ends. This CDR3 comprises 11 residues. The V gene's germline CDR1 is SQVTM and CDR2 ANQGSEA. Here the CDR3 reads CSFLGGGGYTF. The CDR3 DNA sequence: TGCAGCTTTCTGGGCGGGGGAGGCTACACCTTC.

The CDR3 reads CASSIASAASYEQYF. CDR3 nucleotide sequence: TGTGCCAGTAGTATAGCCTCGGCAGCTTCCTACGAGCAGTACTTC. This chain links TRBV19 with TRBJ2-7, with D unresolved. Germline V gene data show CDR1 as LNHDA and CDR2 as SQIVND (reference sequence). Trimming took 1 base from V and 1 from J, leaving 11 bases between them. The CDR3 sequence is 15 residues long.

This clonotype appeared once. The chain combines TRBV6-2 or TRBV6-3 with TRBJ2-7, with a possible D match to TRBD1 (6 bases). In germline, CDR1 is MNHEY, CDR2 SVGEGT. Between the trimmed V and J ends, which lost 3 bases and 5 bases, there was a span of 14 bases. This CDR3 has 14 residues. CDR3 amino acids: CASSYRDTRDEQYF. For the CDR3, the DNA is TGTGCCAGCAGTTATAGGGACACCCGGGACGAGCAGTACTTC.

This clonotype turned up a few times. The rearrangement uses TRBV29-1 and TRBJ1-2; 7 bases map to TRBD1. Germline lookup yields CDR1 SQVTM and CDR2 ANQGSEA. The CDR3 is made up of 14 amino acids. J lost 4 bases, V lost 2 bases, and 7 bases had no gene match. CDR3 loop: CSVEHDRAAYGYTF. In DNA form, the CDR3 reads TGCAGCGTTGAACACGACAGGGCCGCCTATGGCTACACCTTC. The full variable domain, in which reference TRBV29-1 and TRBJ1-2 provide the parts outside the CDR3, is SAVISQKPSRDICQRGTSLTIQCQVDSQVTMMFWYRQQPGQSLTLIATANQGSEATYESGFVIDKFPISRPNLTFSTLTVSNMSPEDSSIYLCSVEHDRAAYGYTFGSGTRLTVV.

The chain employs TRBV19 and TRBJ2-3; TRBD2 matches at 7 bases. Germline V gene lookup returns CDR1 LNHDA and CDR2 SQIVND (reference sequence). The length of the CDR3 is 14 residues. V lost 5 bases to trimming and J lost 4 bases; unmatched junction nucleotides: 6. CDR3 protein: CASSPGGGADTQYF. The CDR3 region has the DNA TGTGCCAGTAGTCCGGGAGGAGGCGCAGATACGCAGTATTTT.

This chain's CDR3 is CASSLRSSYNEQFF. The CDR3 region has the DNA TGTGCCAGCAGCTTACGGTCCAGCTACAATGAGCAGTTCTTC. The chain joins TRBV7-2 to TRBJ2-1; no clear D. Germline CDR1 SGHTA, CDR2 FQGNSA. Trimming took 2 bases from V and 3 from J, leaving 8 bases between them. This CDR3 spans 14 amino acids.

The rearrangement uses TRBV20-1 and TRBJ2-4; TRBD1 might be the D (5 bases). Trimming left V 4 bases short and J 0 bases short, with 13 bases between. In germline, CDR1 is DFQATT, CDR2 SNEGSKA (reference sequence). This CDR3 is built from 15 residues. DNA for the CDR3: TGCAGTGCTATTAGGGGTCCCCTAGCCAAAAACATTCAGTACTTC. Amino acids: CSAIRGPLAKNIQYF.

Comment on this clonotype: Germline is not matched at one junction end, which may reflect a read error. The rearrangement links TRBV5-1 to TRBJ2-1; D is ambiguous. The CDR3 runs to 12 residues. CDR1 and CDR2 (germline): SGHRS, YFSETQ. The CDR3 nucleotides read TGTGCCAGCAGGATTCACCACAATGAGCAGTTCTTC. This sequence encodes CASRIHHNEQFF.

This clonotype was seen once. At one end the junction does not follow the germline gene, possibly because of a read error. This chain joins TRBV19 and TRBJ1-2; 7 bases align to TRBD1. Germline CDR1 LNHDA, CDR2 SQIVND (reference sequence). This CDR3 contains 17 residues. CDR3 in DNA: TGTGCCAGTAGTGGAAGTATCACAGGGGAATTGAACTATGGTTACACCTTC. Translating it yields CASSGSITGELNYGYTF.

V and J are TRBV10-3 and TRBJ2-7; D may be TRBD1 or TRBD2 (5 bases each). The CDR3 spans 16 residues. Per the germline V gene, CDR1 is ENHRY and CDR2 is SYGVKD. The V gene lost 4 bases and the J gene lost 0 bases, with 16 bases spanning the gap. The CDR3 DNA follows: TGTGCCATCAGTGTCCGGGGCAGCCTAAACTCCTACGAGCAGTACTTC. Translating gives CAISVRGSLNSYEQYF.

The chain couples TRBV29-1 to TRBJ1-1; D uncertain. The CDR3 covers 10 residues. Trimming took 6 bases from V and 11 from J, leaving 13 bases between them. CDR1 is SQVTM and CDR2 is ANQGSEA in the germline V gene. CDR3 sequence reads: CSVVNVGAFF. The CDR3 bases are TGCAGCGTCGTGAACGTGGGGGCTTTCTTT.

This clonotype is a singleton in its sample. The V gene is TRBV6-5, the J gene TRBJ1-5; D possibly corresponds to TRBD1 (5 bases). This CDR3 is built from 15 residues. V was pared by 2 bases and J by 0 bases, with 8 bases between. The germline gives CDR1 MNHEY, CDR2 SVGAGI. The CDR3 spells CASSYKGNSNQPQHF. CDR3 bases: TGTGCCAGCAGTTACAAGGGGAATAGCAATCAGCCCCAGCATTTT.